A single sample gave rise to the 17 T cell receptor beta chains below, sequenced in a study of blood T cell repertoires in COVID-19. Sequenced by immunoSEQ multiplex PCR; TCRdb stores in-frame clones only, minus some. The table lists under 30,000 clones, about 89% of them singletons, with about 25% in the top ten. The specimen was peripheral blood. The receptor source for this set is a human donor with active COVID-19. The donor label of this sample is uncertain.

This chain links TRBV5-1 with TRBJ2-7, with 14 bases aligning to TRBD2. J was trimmed by 3 bases and V by 3 bases; bases with no gene match: 8. Germline V gene lookup returns CDR1 SGHRS and CDR2 YFSETQ. CDR3 length: 17 amino acids. CDR3 DNA sequence: TGCGCCAGCAGCTCTGGAGGACTAGCGGGGGGTGGCTACGAGCAGTACTTC. Its protein product is CASSSGGLAGGGYEQYF.

The chain couples TRBV19 to TRBJ1-1; 10 nucleotides align to TRBD1. This CDR3 spans 16 amino acids. V lost 1 base and J lost 5; bases outside the gene matches: 7. Germline assignment: CDR1 LNHDA and CDR2 SQIVND (reference sequence). CDR3 sequence (DNA): TGTGCCAGTAGTATAGGGACAGGGGGATTAGGTACTGAAGCTTTCTTT. It codes for CASSIGTGGLGTEAFF.

The chain employs TRBV6-1 and TRBJ2-7; 13 bases are shared with TRBD2. Germline lookup yields CDR1 MNHNS and CDR2 SASEGT. V was pared by 4 bases and J by 5 bases, with 14 bases of the junction left unmatched. The CDR3 is 18 amino acids. The CDR3 reads CASSGPQETSGRYHEQYF. The CDR3 nucleotides read TGTGCCAGCAGTGGGCCTCAAGAGACTAGCGGGAGGTACCACGAGCAGTACTTC.

This chain joins TRBV4-2 and TRBJ2-5, with 7 bases lining up with TRBD2. The trim removed 1 base at V and 1 base at J, leaving 3 bases unmatched. The CDR3 totals 15 residues. Germline loops: CDR1 LGHNA, CDR2 YNFKEQ. CDR3 sequence: CASSQAPSGQETQYF. In DNA form, the CDR3 reads TGTGCCAGCAGCCAAGCCCCTAGCGGCCAAGAGACCCAGTACTTC.

Worth noting for this clone: Compared with germline, one end of the junction differs, possibly owing to a read error. V gene TRBV7-7 combines with J gene TRBJ1-1; no firm D call. This CDR3 spans 18 amino acids. CDR1 is SSHAT, CDR2 FNYEAQ, per germline (reference sequence). Here the CDR3 DNA reads TGTGCTAGCAGCCCGGCGGGCAGTAACCCAATTATGAACACTGAAGCTTTCTTT. Protein: CASSPAGSNPIMNTEAFF.

The chain recombines TRBV11-3 with TRBJ2-1; 8 nucleotides match TRBD2. J lost 5 bases, V lost 1 base, and 4 bases had no gene match. Per the germline V gene, CDR1 is SGHNT and CDR2 is YENEEA. The CDR3 extends over 15 amino acids. DNA for the CDR3: TGTGCCAGCAGCTTAGGGCTAGCGGGCAACAATGAGCAGTTCTTC. The encoded protein is CASSLGLAGNNEQFF.

The J gene is TRBJ2-3, the V gene TRBV7-6; 7 nucleotides match TRBD2. V lost 3 bases and J lost 0; bases outside the gene matches: 3. Germline V gives CDR1 SGHVS, CDR2 FNYEAQ. The CDR3 sequence is 15 residues long. The CDR3 sequence is CASSLGGISTDTQYF. The CDR3 nucleotides are TGTGCCAGCAGCTTGGGGGGGATTAGCACAGATACGCAGTATTTT.

The rearrangement links TRBV6-5 to TRBJ2-3; 8 bases fit TRBD1. Germline CDR1 and CDR2: MNHEY and SVGAGI. The CDR3 has 15 amino acids. Germline trimming cut 5 bases from V and 1 base from J; bases unmatched to any gene: 5. The DNA for the CDR3 is TGTGCCAGCAGTATACAGGGGGACGGCACAGATACGCAGTATTTT. As protein: CASSIQGDGTDTQYF.

The chain links TRBV9 to TRBJ2-5, with TRBD1 matching over 9 bases. The germline V gene encodes CDR1 SGDLS and CDR2 YYNGEE. V lost 4 bases and J lost 5; bases outside the gene matches: 6. The CDR3 is made up of 14 amino acids. CDR3 region: CASSIGTGRETQYF. CDR3 nucleotide sequence: TGTGCCAGCAGCATAGGGACAGGGCGGGAGACCCAGTACTTC.

The rearrangement links TRBV6-5 to TRBJ2-7, with 12 bases identical to TRBD2. After removal of 7 bases from V and 2 bases from J, the junction contained 3 bases not matched to a gene. Germline CDR1 MNHEY, CDR2 SVGAGI. This CDR3 is built from 14 residues. The CDR3 protein is CASTRTSGTYEQYF. CDR3 bases: TGTGCCAGCACCCGGACTAGCGGGACCTACGAGCAGTACTTC.

This clone has only a few counts. This sequence joins TRBV6-5 and TRBJ1-6; tentative D call: TRBD1 (5 bases). Germline V gene sequence: CDR1 MNHEY, CDR2 SVGAGI. V was clipped by 6 bases and J by 3 bases, with 9 bases between them. The CDR3 has 14 residues. The CDR3 protein is CASSPGIYNSPLHF. The CDR3 coding sequence is TGTGCCAGCAGCCCAGGGATCTATAATTCACCCCTCCACTTT.

This rearrangement joins TRBV7-2 to TRBJ2-3; 8 bases match TRBD2. Unmatched junction bases numbered 3, after V lost 5 bases and J lost 2 bases. This CDR3 region has 14 residues. Germline CDR1 and CDR2: SGHTA and FQGNSA. The CDR3 DNA is TGTGCCAGCAGCCCGGGGGGGGCCACAGATACGCAGTATTTT. Translated: CASSPGGATDTQYF.

CDR3 region: CASSLLQGSWNEQFF. Here the CDR3 DNA reads TGCGCCAGCAGCTTGCTACAGGGATCGTGGAATGAGCAGTTCTTC. The chain links TRBV5-1 to TRBJ2-1; maybe TRBD1 (6 bases). Germline values: CDR1 SGHRS, CDR2 YFSETQ. Between the trimmed V and J ends, which lost 1 base and 7 bases, there was a span of 15 bases. CDR3 length: 15 amino acids.

This sequence joins TRBV5-1 and TRBJ2-5; 9 bases map to TRBD1. The CDR3 has 15 residues. CDR1 and CDR2 from the germline V gene are SGHRS and YFSETQ. Losses at the gene ends were 3 bases for V and 2 bases for J; bases not matched to a gene: 5. This CDR3 reads CASSSGQGRQETQYF. DNA for the CDR3: TGCGCCAGCAGCTCGGGACAGGGTCGACAAGAGACCCAGTACTTC.

This clone occurred a few times. The V call is TRBV5-6, the J call TRBJ1-2, with D maybe TRBD1 (5 bases). Trimming left V 5 bases short and J 8 bases short, with 10 bases between. The CDR3 runs 11 residues. Germline V CDR1 and CDR2: SGHDT, YYEEEE. Written as DNA, the CDR3 is TGTGCCAGCAGTTCTCGGGGGGGCTACACCTTC. Amino acids: CASSSRGGYTF.

The chain carries TRBV7-9 and TRBJ1-1; 7 bases are a match to TRBD1. Germline trimming cut 2 bases from V and 4 bases from J; bases unmatched to any gene: 4. CDR1 and CDR2 from the germline V gene are SEHNR and FQNEAQ (reference sequence). This CDR3 contains 14 residues. The CDR3 DNA is TGTGCCAGCAGCTTACTACAGGGGAGCACTGAAGCTTTCTTT. It translates to CASSLLQGSTEAFF.

V is TRBV2 and J is TRBJ1-4; 7 positions agree with TRBD1. The V and J ends lost 6 bases and 0 bases, in that order; junction bases with no gene match: 4. Germline values: CDR1 SNHLY, CDR2 FYNNEI. The CDR3 spans 15 residues. CDR3 nucleotide sequence: TGTGCCAGCAGGATAGGGGGCCCAACTAATGAAAAACTGTTTTTT. It codes for CASRIGGPTNEKLFF.